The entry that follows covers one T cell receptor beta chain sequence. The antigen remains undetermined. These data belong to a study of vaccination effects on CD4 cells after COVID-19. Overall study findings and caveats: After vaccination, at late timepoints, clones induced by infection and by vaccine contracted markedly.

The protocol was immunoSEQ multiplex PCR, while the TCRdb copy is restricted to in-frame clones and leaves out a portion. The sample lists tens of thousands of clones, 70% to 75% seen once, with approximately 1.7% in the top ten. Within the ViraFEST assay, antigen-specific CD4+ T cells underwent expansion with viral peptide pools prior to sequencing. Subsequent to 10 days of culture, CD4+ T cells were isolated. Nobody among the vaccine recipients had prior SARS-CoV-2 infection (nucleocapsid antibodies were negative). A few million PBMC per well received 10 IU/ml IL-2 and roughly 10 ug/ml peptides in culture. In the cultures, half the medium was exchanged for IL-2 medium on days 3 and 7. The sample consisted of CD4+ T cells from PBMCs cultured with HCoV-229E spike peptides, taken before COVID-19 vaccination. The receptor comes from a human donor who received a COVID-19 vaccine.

DNA for the CDR3: TGCGCCAGCAGCGTACTCGGGAATGAAAAACTGTTTTTT. Protein product: CASSVLGNEKLFF. The rearrangement uses TRBV5-1 and TRBJ1-4; unclear D gene. This CDR3 contains 13 residues. Germline lookup yields CDR1 SGHRS and CDR2 YFSETQ. Between the trimmed V and J ends, which lost 4 bases and 5 bases, there was a span of 9 bases.